The 22 T cell receptor beta chains below all came from one sample that was sequenced in a study of T cell responses to AZD1222 COVID-19 vaccine. Some clones are missing from TCRdb's copy, which holds only in-frame ones; the method was immunoSEQ multiplex PCR. The table has roughly 150,000 clones, 90% to 95% seen once. The sample here was peripheral blood, taken 28 days after the second AZD1222 dose. These receptors were taken from an adult who received the AZD1222 COVID-19 vaccine.

Here the CDR3 DNA reads TGTGCCAGCAGCTTAGCCCCAGGGGGCATTTCACCCCTCCACTTT. It is translated as CASSLAPGGISPLHF. The rearrangement uses TRBV7-6 and TRBJ1-6; 8 bases are a match to TRBD1. Losses at the gene ends were 0 bases for V and 9 bases for J; bases not matched to a gene: 4. The germline V gene has CDR1 SGHVS and CDR2 FNYEAQ. The CDR3 sequence is 15 residues long.

This chain connects TRBV5-4 to TRBJ2-6; no reliable D call. The germline V and J ends were trimmed by 0 bases and 0 bases, with 13 bases remaining between them. CDR3 length: 18 amino acids. CDR1 is SGHNT, CDR2 YYREEE, per germline (reference sequence). The DNA for the CDR3 is TGTGCCAGCAGCTTGGTGGTGAGTTCGAGCTCTGGGGCCAACGTCCTGACTTTC. Its translation: CASSLVVSSSSGANVLTF.

The chain joins TRBV13 to TRBJ2-7, with D tentatively TRBD2 (6 bases). This CDR3 has 16 amino acids. V lost 3 bases, J lost 3 bases, and 18 bases lay in between. From germline, CDR1 is PRHDT and CDR2 FYEKMQ (reference sequence). CDR3 coding DNA: TGTGCCAGCAGCTTCGCCGCGGGGCCCAGATTCTACGAGCAGTACTTC. It specifies CASSFAAGPRFYEQYF.

This clone was counted once. This chain links TRBV28 with TRBJ1-2; unclear D gene. The CDR3 runs 15 residues. Germline CDR1 MDHEN, CDR2 SYDVKM. Trimming shortened V by 1 base and J by 2 bases, and 11 bases separated the two germline ends. This CDR3 reads CASSLSGLGNYGYTF. The CDR3 DNA sequence: TGTGCCAGCAGTTTATCGGGTTTGGGGAACTATGGCTACACCTTC.

The CDR3 DNA reads TGCGCCAGCAACGTGGACGGTCTATACAATGAGCAGTTCTTC. Protein: CASNVDGLYNEQFF. The chain recombines TRBV5-1 with TRBJ2-1; no clear D. Trimming pared 6 bases from V and 4 bases from J, leaving 14 bases between. Per germline, CDR1 SGHRS and CDR2 YFSETQ. CDR3 length: 14 residues.

The rearrangement joins TRBV6-6 to TRBJ1-1, with 7 bases matching TRBD1. The CDR3 sequence is 15 residues long. V was clipped by 6 bases and J by 7 bases; unmatched bases: 14. From germline, CDR1 is MNHNY and CDR2 SVGAGI (reference sequence). The chain's CDR3 is CASRTRGTVLFEAFF. CDR3 nucleotides: TGTGCCAGCAGAACTCGCGGGACAGTGCTTTTTGAAGCTTTCTTT.

This chain links TRBV6-1 with TRBJ2-7; TRBD2 is a possible D gene (5 bases). V lost 2 bases and J 5 bases, leaving 22 bases between the germline ends. This CDR3 is 17 amino acids long. The V gene's germline CDR1 is MNHNS and CDR2 SASEGT. CDR3 amino acids: CASSEFFPGDPRNEQYF. The CDR3 DNA reads as TGTGCCAGCAGTGAATTTTTCCCCGGGGATCCTCGTAACGAGCAGTACTTC.

The chain joins TRBV19 to TRBJ1-2; 7 nucleotides agree with TRBD1. The CDR3 has 13 residues. The V and J ends lost 7 bases and 8 bases, in that order; junction bases with no gene match: 10. Germline V gene sequence: CDR1 LNHDA, CDR2 SQIVND (reference sequence). In DNA form, the CDR3 reads TGTGCCAGTACCCCCGGGACAGCAACGGGCTACACCTTC. Encoded protein: CASTPGTATGYTF.

V usage is TRBV5-1 and J usage is TRBJ2-7; TRBD2 might be the D (6 bases). Germline V gives CDR1 SGHRS, CDR2 YFSETQ. The CDR3 totals 16 residues. The V gene lost 0 bases and the J gene lost 2 bases, with 15 bases spanning the gap. The DNA of the CDR3 is TGCGCCAGCAGCTTGGATGCGGTAGCGGCCACCTACGAGCAGTACTTC. It codes for CASSLDAVAATYEQYF.

The chain carries TRBV19 and TRBJ1-2, with 8 bases fitting TRBD1. V lost 6 bases and J lost 8; bases outside the gene matches: 11. The CDR3 sequence is 14 residues long. CDR1 is LNHDA and CDR2 is SQIVND in the germline V gene (reference sequence). CDR3 nucleotides: TGTGCCAGTAGGATGGACAGGGAGGTGGGCGGCTACACCTTC. Protein: CASRMDREVGGYTF.

The V gene is TRBV28, the J gene TRBJ2-3; TRBD1 aligns across 7 bases. CDR1 MDHEN and CDR2 SYDVKM come from the germline V gene. V lost 3 bases to trimming and J lost 4 bases; unmatched junction nucleotides: 1. The CDR3 length is 13 residues. CDR3 sequence: CASSLQGADTQYF. The CDR3 nucleotides read TGTGCCAGCAGTTTGCAGGGGGCAGATACGCAGTATTTT. Full variable domain (rest looked up from reference TRBV28 and TRBJ2-3): DVKVTQSSRYLVKRTGEKVFLECVQDMDHENMFWYRQDPGLGLRLIYFSYDVKMKEKGDIPEGYSVSREKKERFSLILESASTNQTSMYLCASSLQGADTQYFGPGTRLTVL.

This rearrangement joins TRBV10-1 to TRBJ1-5, with 8 bases that match TRBD1. Germline assignment: CDR1 WNHNN and CDR2 SYGVQD (reference sequence). The CDR3 is made up of 15 amino acids. With 6 bases clipped from V and 0 bases from J, the junction kept 4 bases outside the gene matches. The CDR3 reads CASRQGVYSNQPQHF. Here the CDR3 DNA reads TGCGCCAGCAGACAGGGGGTCTATAGCAATCAGCCCCAGCATTTT.

For the CDR3, the DNA is TGTGCCAGCAGCCCGGGCGGGGGGGCCAACTCCTACAATGAGCAGTTCTTC. This sequence encodes CASSPGGGANSYNEQFF. The chain joins TRBV4-2 to TRBJ2-1, with 9 bases aligning to TRBD2. The germline gives CDR1 LGHNA, CDR2 YNFKEQ. V was clipped by 4 bases and J by 0 bases; unmatched bases: 7. There are 17 residues in the CDR3.

This clone came up once. The chain combines TRBV6-1 with TRBJ2-1; D gene uncertain. V was clipped by 2 bases and J by 4 bases, with 12 bases between them. The CDR3 is 15 residues long. Germline V gene data show CDR1 as MNHNS and CDR2 as SASEGT. The CDR3 DNA reads as TGTGCCAGCAGTGAACTGGAACAGAGTTACAATGAGCAGTTCTTC. It translates to CASSELEQSYNEQFF.

The chain joins TRBV6-5 to TRBJ1-2, with D possibly being TRBD1 (6 bases). CDR3 length: 14 amino acids. Germline loops: CDR1 MNHEY, CDR2 SVGAGI. V was pared by 2 bases and J by 8 bases, with 15 bases between. The CDR3 region has the DNA TGTGCCAGCAGTTACGCACAGGGAATTGGAGGCTACACCTTC. This codes for CASSYAQGIGGYTF.

The CDR3 spells CASSLQGIGGYTF. The CDR3 coding sequence is TGCGCCAGCAGCTTGCAGGGTATCGGGGGCTACACCTTC. The J gene is TRBJ1-2, the V gene TRBV5-1, with D maybe TRBD1 (5 bases). This CDR3 contains 13 residues. Germline V CDR1 and CDR2: SGHRS, YFSETQ. The ends were cut back, 1 base at V and 8 bases at J, with 12 bases in the middle.

The chain couples TRBV7-3 to TRBJ1-1; D unclear. CDR1 and CDR2 (germline): SGHTA, FQGTGA. V dropped 5 bases and J dropped 2 bases, with 6 bases sitting between them. The CDR3 has 12 amino acids. The chain's CDR3 is CASSPANTEAFF. In DNA, the CDR3 is TGTGCCAGCAGCCCCGCAAACACTGAAGCTTTCTTT.

The CDR3 DNA is TGCAGCGTGGCGGGCTTTTGGGAGACCGCCTACGAGCAGTACTTC. This encodes CSVAGFWETAYEQYF. V and J are TRBV29-1 and TRBJ2-7, with D possibly matching TRBD2 (5 bases). The germline gives CDR1 SQVTM, CDR2 ANQGSEA. The CDR3 consists of 15 residues. Trimming cost V 6 bases and J 2 bases, with 20 bases left between them.

CDR3 amino acids: CASRRGAGVDYEQYF. As DNA, the CDR3 is TGTGCCAGCAGACGAGGGGCCGGGGTGGACTACGAGCAGTACTTC. The V and J genes are TRBV6-5 and TRBJ2-7; D assignment may be TRBD1 or TRBD2 (5 bases each). Germline V lookup: CDR1 MNHEY, CDR2 SVGAGI. Deletions cut 6 bases from V and 3 bases from J, with 18 bases between. The CDR3 is made up of 15 amino acids.

CDR3 DNA sequence: TGTGCCAGCAGCTTAGGGGGATACGGCTACACCTTC. It specifies CASSLGGYGYTF. The chain combines TRBV7-2 with TRBJ1-2; D unresolved. The CDR3 consists of 12 residues. Trimming removed 1 base from V and 8 bases from J, with 8 bases in between. Per germline, CDR1 SGHTA and CDR2 FQGNSA.

V gene TRBV7-9 combines with J gene TRBJ2-1; D may be TRBD2 (6 bases). There are 16 residues in the CDR3. The V end was cut by 2 bases, the J end by 3 bases, with 14 bases between. The germline V gene encodes CDR1 SEHNR and CDR2 FQNEAQ (reference sequence). The CDR3 DNA reads as TGTGCCAGCAGCTTAATCGCGGGGCGGAACTACAATGAGCAGTTCTTC. Translating gives CASSLIAGRNYNEQFF. Variable domain in full (rest from reference TRBV7-9 and TRBJ2-1): DTGVSQNPRHKITKRGQNVTFRCDPISEHNRLYWYRQTLGQGPEFLTYFQNEAQLEKSRLLSDRFSAERPKGSFSTLEIQRTEQGDSAMYLCASSLIAGRNYNEQFFGPGTRLTVL.

The chain combines TRBV13 with TRBJ1-3; D gene unclear. CDR3 length: 14 amino acids. V lost 7 bases and J lost 0, with 10 bases in between. CDR1 is PRHDT and CDR2 is FYEKMQ in the germline V gene (reference sequence). In nucleotides, the CDR3 is TGTGCCAGCATTATACTCGGCTCTGGAAACACCATATATTTT. Its protein product is CASIILGSGNTIYF. Full variable domain (missing parts from reference TRBV13 and TRBJ1-3): AAGVIQSPRHLIKEKRETATLKCYPIPRHDTVYWYQQGPGQDPQFLISFYEKMQSDKGSIPDRFSAQQFSDYHSELNMSSLELGDSALYFCASIILGSGNTIYFGEGSWLTVV.